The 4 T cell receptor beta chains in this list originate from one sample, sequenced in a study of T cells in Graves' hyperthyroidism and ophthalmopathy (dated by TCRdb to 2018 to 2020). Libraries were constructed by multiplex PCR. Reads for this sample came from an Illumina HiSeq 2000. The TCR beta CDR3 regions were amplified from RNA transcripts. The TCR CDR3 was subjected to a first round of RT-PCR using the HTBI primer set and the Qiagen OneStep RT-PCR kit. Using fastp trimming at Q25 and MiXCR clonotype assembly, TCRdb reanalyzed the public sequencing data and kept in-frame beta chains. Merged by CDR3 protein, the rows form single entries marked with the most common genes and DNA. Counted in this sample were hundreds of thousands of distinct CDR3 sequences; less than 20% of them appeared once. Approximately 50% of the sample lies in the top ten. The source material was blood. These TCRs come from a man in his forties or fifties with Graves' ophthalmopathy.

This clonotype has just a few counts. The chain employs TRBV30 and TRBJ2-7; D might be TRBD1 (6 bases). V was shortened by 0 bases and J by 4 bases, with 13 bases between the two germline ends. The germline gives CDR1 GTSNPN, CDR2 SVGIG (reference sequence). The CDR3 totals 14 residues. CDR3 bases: TGTGCCTGGAGTGTAGGTCAGGGGTTTTACGAGCAGTACTTC. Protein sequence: CAWSVGQGFYEQYF.

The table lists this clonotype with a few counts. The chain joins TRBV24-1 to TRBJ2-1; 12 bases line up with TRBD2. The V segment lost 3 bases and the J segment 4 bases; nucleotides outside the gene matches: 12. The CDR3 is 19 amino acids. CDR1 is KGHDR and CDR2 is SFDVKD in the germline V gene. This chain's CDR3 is CATSDSWGAGTSGYNEQFF. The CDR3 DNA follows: TGTGCCACCAGTGATAGCTGGGGGGCCGGGACTAGCGGGTACAATGAGCAGTTCTTC.

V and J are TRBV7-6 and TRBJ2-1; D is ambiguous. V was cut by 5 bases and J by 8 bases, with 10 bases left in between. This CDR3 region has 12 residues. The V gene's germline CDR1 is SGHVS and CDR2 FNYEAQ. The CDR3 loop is CASSLYRDEQFF. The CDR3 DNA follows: TGTGCCAGCAGCCTGTACCGGGATGAGCAGTTCTTC.

As DNA, the CDR3 is TGTGCCAGCAGCCGCGGGGGGAGCGTAGGGACTGAAGCTTTCTTT. As protein: CASSRGGSVGTEAFF. The chain couples TRBV3-1 to TRBJ1-1; weak D call: TRBD1 (5 bases). Germline assignment: CDR1 LGHDT and CDR2 YNNKEL (reference sequence). V was trimmed by 4 bases and J by 5 bases, leaving 17 bases between them. The CDR3 totals 15 residues.